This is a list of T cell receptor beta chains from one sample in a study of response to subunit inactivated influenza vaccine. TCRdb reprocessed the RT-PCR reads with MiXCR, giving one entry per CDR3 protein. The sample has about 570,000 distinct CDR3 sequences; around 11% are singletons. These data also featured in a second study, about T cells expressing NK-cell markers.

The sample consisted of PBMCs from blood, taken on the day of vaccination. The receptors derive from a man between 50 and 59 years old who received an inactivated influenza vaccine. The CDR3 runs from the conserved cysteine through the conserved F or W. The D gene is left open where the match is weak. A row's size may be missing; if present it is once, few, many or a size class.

cdr3_aa: CASSYNPLAATDTQYF
cdr3_nt: TGTGCCAGCAGTTACAACCCTCTAGCGGCCACAGATACGCAGTATTTT
j_call: TRBJ2-3
clone_size: few
d_call: TRBD2
v_call: TRBV6-2/TRBV6-3

cdr3_aa: CASRTGLTADEQFF
cdr3_nt: TGTGCCAGCCGGACCGGCCTAACCGCTGATGAGCAGTTCTTC
j_call: TRBJ2-1
clone_size: few
d_call: -
v_call: TRBV12-3/TRBV12-4

cdr3_aa: CSARENRGTEAFF
cdr3_nt: TGCAGTGCTAGAGAGAATAGAGGCACTGAAGCTTTCTTT
j_call: TRBJ1-1
clone_size: many
d_call: -
v_call: TRBV20-1

cdr3_aa: CASSLGGSLFNEQFF
cdr3_nt: TGTGCCAGCAGCTTAGGTGGGAGTCTTTTCAATGAGCAGTTCTTC
j_call: TRBJ2-1
clone_size: many
d_call: -
v_call: TRBV7-7

cdr3_aa: CASSYLNEELFF
cdr3_nt: TGTGCCAGCAGTTATCTCAATGAGGAACTGTTTTTT
j_call: TRBJ1-4
clone_size: few
d_call: -
v_call: TRBV28

cdr3_aa: CASSYGGHASYNEQFF
cdr3_nt: TGTGCCAGCAGTTACGGGGGACACGCCTCCTACAATGAGCAGTTCTTC
j_call: TRBJ2-1
clone_size: few
d_call: -
v_call: TRBV6-2/TRBV6-3

cdr3_aa: CASSSLASWGETQYF
cdr3_nt: TGTGCCAGCAGCAGCCTAGCGAGTTGGGGTGAGACCCAGTACTTC
j_call: TRBJ2-5
clone_size: -
d_call: -
v_call: TRBV14

cdr3_aa: CSAGKGNEQFF
cdr3_nt: TGCAGCGCTGGAAAAGGGAATGAGCAGTTCTTC
j_call: TRBJ2-1
clone_size: -
d_call: -
v_call: TRBV29-1

cdr3_aa: CASSSGLVPDTQYF
cdr3_nt: TGTGCCAGCAGCTCCGGACTAGTTCCAGATACGCAGTATTTT
j_call: TRBJ2-3
clone_size: few
d_call: TRBD2
v_call: TRBV7-2

cdr3_aa: CASTEGLGNQPQHF
cdr3_nt: TGTGCCAGCACCGAGGGGCTCGGCAATCAGCCCCAGCATTTT
j_call: TRBJ1-5
clone_size: -
d_call: -
v_call: TRBV2

cdr3_aa: CASSLAMGGRYGYTF
cdr3_nt: TGCGCCAGCAGCTTGGCCATGGGGGGTCGTTATGGCTACACCTTC
j_call: TRBJ1-2
clone_size: -
d_call: -
v_call: TRBV5-1

cdr3_aa: CSVFTTSNTEAFF
cdr3_nt: TGCAGCGTCTTCACCACCAGTAACACTGAAGCTTTCTTT
j_call: TRBJ1-1
clone_size: few
d_call: -
v_call: TRBV29-1

cdr3_aa: CSARTSGRYEQFF
cdr3_nt: TGCAGTGCGAGGACTAGCGGCAGGTATGAGCAGTTCTTC
j_call: TRBJ2-1
clone_size: few
d_call: TRBD2
v_call: TRBV20-1

cdr3_aa: CASSFSGQHPYEQYF
cdr3_nt: TGTGCCAGCAGTTTTTCGGGACAGCACCCCTACGAGCAGTACTTC
j_call: TRBJ2-7
clone_size: -
d_call: TRBD1
v_call: TRBV6-5

cdr3_aa: CASSYLGTENEQFF
cdr3_nt: TGTGCCAGCAGTTATCTCGGGACGGAGAATGAGCAGTTCTTC
j_call: TRBJ2-1
clone_size: many
d_call: -
v_call: TRBV6-2/TRBV6-3

cdr3_aa: CASRQLAGGTYNEQFF
cdr3_nt: TGTGCCAGCAGGCAACTAGCGGGAGGGACCTACAATGAGCAGTTCTTC
j_call: TRBJ2-1
clone_size: few
d_call: TRBD2
v_call: TRBV6-1

cdr3_aa: CASSDRGLAFRGEQFF
cdr3_nt: TGTGCCAGCAGTGACCGGGGACTAGCGTTCCGTGGGGAGCAGTTCTTC
j_call: TRBJ2-1
clone_size: -
d_call: TRBD2
v_call: TRBV6-4

cdr3_aa: CASSMATGGAFF
cdr3_nt: TGTGCCAGCAGTATGGCGACAGGGGGAGCTTTCTTT
j_call: TRBJ1-1
clone_size: few
d_call: TRBD1
v_call: TRBV12-3/TRBV12-4

cdr3_aa: CSARDNSYEQYF
cdr3_nt: TGCAGTGCTAGGGACAACTCCTACGAGCAGTACTTC
j_call: TRBJ2-7
clone_size: many
d_call: -
v_call: TRBV20-1

cdr3_aa: CASRRGQGTQYF
cdr3_nt: TGCGCCAGCAGACGAGGACAGGGGACCCAGTACTTC
j_call: TRBJ2-5
clone_size: few
d_call: TRBD1
v_call: TRBV4-3

cdr3_aa: CSAREEYRGLNQPQHF
cdr3_nt: TGCAGTGCTAGGGAAGAATACAGGGGGCTTAATCAGCCCCAGCATTTT
j_call: TRBJ1-5
clone_size: few
d_call: TRBD1
v_call: TRBV20-1

cdr3_aa: CASSGSRLGQGSGNTIYF
cdr3_nt: TGCGCCAGCAGCGGAAGCCGGCTGGGACAGGGCTCTGGAAACACCATATATTTT
j_call: TRBJ1-3
clone_size: -
d_call: TRBD1
v_call: TRBV5-1

cdr3_aa: CASSFPGHRSYEQYF
cdr3_nt: TGCGCCAGCAGCTTTCCGGGACACCGCTCCTACGAGCAGTACTTC
j_call: TRBJ2-7
clone_size: -
d_call: -
v_call: TRBV5-1

cdr3_aa: CASSPWTLTYEQYF
cdr3_nt: TGCGCCAGCAGCCCCTGGACACTTACCTACGAGCAGTACTTC
j_call: TRBJ2-7
clone_size: -
d_call: -
v_call: TRBV5-1

cdr3_aa: CSALDRSPYEQYF
cdr3_nt: TGCAGTGCCCTGGACCGATCCCCCTACGAGCAGTACTTC
j_call: TRBJ2-7
clone_size: -
d_call: -
v_call: TRBV20-1

cdr3_aa: CSERPSGSQETQYF
cdr3_nt: TGCAGCGAACGGCCTAGCGGTTCCCAAGAGACCCAGTACTTC
j_call: TRBJ2-5
clone_size: -
d_call: TRBD2
v_call: TRBV29-1

cdr3_aa: CASSLRYGRSYNEQFF
cdr3_nt: TGCGCCAGCAGCTTGCGGTACGGCAGATCCTACAATGAGCAGTTCTTC
j_call: TRBJ2-1
clone_size: many
d_call: -
v_call: TRBV5-1

cdr3_aa: CASSSSLPDTQYF
cdr3_nt: TGTGCCAGCAGCTCCAGTCTCCCAGATACGCAGTATTTT
j_call: TRBJ2-3
clone_size: few
d_call: -
v_call: TRBV9

cdr3_aa: CSVLAGGSTDTQYF
cdr3_nt: TGCAGCGTCCTAGCGGGGGGAAGCACAGATACGCAGTATTTT
j_call: TRBJ2-3
clone_size: few
d_call: TRBD2
v_call: TRBV29-1

cdr3_aa: CASSVAGGRVADTQYF
cdr3_nt: TGTGCCAGCAGCGTAGCTGGCGGGAGGGTGGCAGATACGCAGTATTTT
j_call: TRBJ2-3
clone_size: -
d_call: TRBD2
v_call: TRBV9

cdr3_aa: CAWKAAYQETQYF
cdr3_nt: TGTGCCTGGAAGGCAGCGTACCAAGAGACCCAGTACTTC
j_call: TRBJ2-5
clone_size: few
d_call: -
v_call: TRBV30

cdr3_aa: CASSFTGGEQSF
cdr3_nt: TGTGCCAGCAGCTTCACAGGGGGCGAGCAGTCCTTC
j_call: TRBJ2-7
clone_size: -
d_call: TRBD1
v_call: TRBV6-1

cdr3_aa: CASSLGLGGHNEQFF
cdr3_nt: TGTGCCAGCAGCTTAGGTTTGGGGGGGCACAATGAGCAGTTCTTC
j_call: TRBJ2-1
clone_size: -
d_call: -
v_call: TRBV7-9

cdr3_aa: CASNDNPYDNQPQHF
cdr3_nt: TGCGCCAGCAACGACAACCCGTACGACAATCAGCCCCAGCATTTT
j_call: TRBJ1-5
clone_size: few
d_call: -
v_call: TRBV10-2

cdr3_aa: CASSQKGLSEQFF
cdr3_nt: TGTGCCAGCAGCCAAAAGGGACTAAGTGAGCAGTTCTTC
j_call: TRBJ2-1
clone_size: few
d_call: TRBD2
v_call: TRBV3-1

cdr3_aa: CASSWDQETQYF
cdr3_nt: TGTGCCAGCAGTTGGGATCAAGAGACCCAGTACTTC
j_call: TRBJ2-5
clone_size: many
d_call: -
v_call: TRBV5-1